The 17 T cell receptor beta chains below come from one sample, sequenced in a study of cytomegalovirus exposure and HLA in healthy donors. Vbeta (60) and Jbeta (13) primers were used in the PCR. Sequencing used immunoSEQ multiplex PCR; TCRdb keeps in-frame clones, though not all of them. The data contain a few hundred thousand clones, about four fifths of them singletons. The sample comprised PBMCs. The receptors here all came from a woman in her forties or fifties in good health and CMV-seropositive.

The chain recombines TRBV2 with TRBJ2-7; TRBD1 agrees at 8 bases. The trim removed 7 bases at V and 5 bases at J, leaving 7 bases unmatched. The CDR3 has 13 amino acids. Germline-derived CDR1 and CDR2 are SNHLY and FYNNEI. Written as DNA, the CDR3 is TGTGCCAGCACCAGGACAGGGTCGGACGAGCAGTACTTC. Translating gives CASTRTGSDEQYF.

V is TRBV28 and J is TRBJ2-1; D is unclear. This CDR3 has 11 residues. V dropped 5 bases and J dropped 8 bases, with 7 bases sitting between them. Germline CDR1 is MDHEN and CDR2 is SYDVKM. The CDR3 loop reads CASSPGYEQFF. The CDR3, as DNA: TGTGCCAGCAGTCCCGGGTATGAGCAGTTCTTC.

This chain links TRBV2 with TRBJ2-7; 7 nucleotides agree with TRBD1. The V segment lost 3 bases and the J segment 9 bases; nucleotides outside the gene matches: 14. The CDR3 extends over 15 amino acids. Germline V gene data show CDR1 as SNHLY and CDR2 as FYNNEI. The CDR3 coding sequence is TGTGCCAGCAGTGAGGAGTCAGGGGGTACTTTCGGGCAGTACTTC. It is translated as CASSEESGGTFGQYF.

V is TRBV10-3 and J is TRBJ1-2; TRBD1 matches at 7 bases. The ends lost 4 bases at V and 2 bases at J; junction bases unmatched: 4. Germline V gene sequence: CDR1 ENHRY, CDR2 SYGVKD. The CDR3 loop spans 14 amino acids. The CDR3 DNA reads as TGTGCCATCAGTGTTCGACAGGGCAACTATGGCTACACCTTC. This sequence encodes CAISVRQGNYGYTF.

This clone was found a few times. The gene calls are TRBV5-1 and TRBJ1-6; possible D gene TRBD1, 5 bases. The germline gives CDR1 SGHRS, CDR2 YFSETQ. The CDR3 has 13 residues. The V end lost 6 bases, the J end lost 8 bases, and 12 bases lay between the germline ends. CDR3 loop: CASNARVDSPLHF. CDR3 sequence (DNA): TGCGCCAGCAACGCCAGGGTGGATTCACCCCTCCACTTT.

The chain carries TRBV6-5 and TRBJ1-2, with D perhaps matching TRBD1 (6 bases). Trimming left V 6 bases short and J 4 bases short, with 12 bases between. CDR3 length: 13 residues. The V gene's germline CDR1 is MNHEY and CDR2 SVGAGI. The CDR3 sequence is CASRQGRGYGYTF. The CDR3, as DNA: TGTGCCAGCAGACAGGGCAGGGGCTATGGCTACACCTTC.

This CDR3 reads CASGIYGDTRNQPQHF. In DNA form, the CDR3 reads TGTGCCAGCGGAATATATGGGGACACCCGCAATCAGCCCCAGCATTTT. This chain joins TRBV27 and TRBJ1-5; a weak D match, TRBD1 (6 bases). The V gene lost 8 bases and the J gene lost 2 bases, with 19 bases spanning the gap. Germline V gives CDR1 MNHEY, CDR2 SMNVEV (reference sequence). The CDR3 is 16 residues long.

The rearrangement uses TRBV2 and TRBJ2-7, with 8 nucleotides matching TRBD2. V dropped 4 bases and J dropped 5; count of bases not matched to a gene: 7. Germline V lookup: CDR1 SNHLY, CDR2 FYNNEI. The CDR3 has 14 amino acids. CDR3 nucleotide sequence: TGTGCCAGCAGTGTTTCCCGGGGGGGAAACGAGCAGTACTTC. It is translated as CASSVSRGGNEQYF.

This clone was detected only once. The gene calls are TRBV9 and TRBJ1-2, with D uncertain. The CDR3 loop spans 16 amino acids. Looked up from germline, CDR1 is SGDLS and CDR2 is YYNGEE. V lost 0 bases, J lost 4 bases, and 16 bases lay in between. The CDR3 nucleotides are TGTGCCAGCAGCGTAGATAGCCTGCATGGATCCTATGGCTACACCTTC. Its translation is CASSVDSLHGSYGYTF.

The V and J genes are TRBV5-1 and TRBJ1-4; TRBD1 matches 7 bases. Germline V gene data show CDR1 as SGHRS and CDR2 as YFSETQ. CDR3 size: 16 residues. With 3 bases clipped from V and 6 bases from J, the junction kept 11 bases outside the gene matches. CDR3 in amino acids: CASSYDPGTEDEKLFF. The CDR3 DNA reads TGCGCCAGCAGCTACGACCCCGGGACAGAAGATGAAAAACTGTTTTTT.

With regard to this clone: Other nucleotide sequences from this sample produce the same CDR3. V is TRBV27 and J is TRBJ1-4; TRBD1 matches 7 bases. V lost 1 base, J lost 6 bases, and 2 bases stayed unmatched. CDR1 MNHEY and CDR2 SMNVEV come from the germline V gene (reference sequence). The CDR3 consists of 14 residues. CDR3: CASSLYRGDEKLFF. CDR3 DNA sequence: TGTGCCAGCAGTTTATACAGGGGTGATGAAAAACTGTTTTTT.

The gene calls are TRBV11-2 and TRBJ1-4; D is unclear. Trimming pared 5 bases from V and 8 bases from J, leaving 15 bases between. Germline CDR1 and CDR2: SGHAT and FQNNGV. The CDR3 contains 14 residues. CDR3 in DNA: TGTGCCAGCAGCCGAAGTACCGGAGGGGAAAAACTGTTTTTT. Residues: CASSRSTGGEKLFF.

The chain has TRBV11-2 and TRBJ2-2, with 8 nucleotides matching TRBD2. The CDR3 contains 15 residues. V gave up 5 bases and J gave up 5 bases; unmatched junction bases: 7. CDR1 and CDR2 from the germline V gene are SGHAT and FQNNGV. CDR3 nucleotide sequence: TGTGCCAGCAGCCCCTCGGGGGGGGGAACCGGGGAGCTGTTTTTT. Amino acid sequence: CASSPSGGGTGELFF.

This clone was observed a handful of times. The V and J genes are TRBV18 and TRBJ1-1; D ambiguous. The CDR3 contains 14 residues. The germline V and J ends were trimmed by 0 bases and 1 base, with 6 bases remaining between them. CDR1 KGHSH and CDR2 LQKENI come from the germline V gene. In nucleotides, the CDR3 is TGTGCCAGCTCACCACCAAGCGGGAACACTGAAGCTTTCTTT. It codes for CASSPPSGNTEAFF.

CDR3 DNA sequence: TGCGCCAGCAGCTTGTATATGCGGCCAGGGGGATTGGAGACCCAGTACTTC. Protein product: CASSLYMRPGGLETQYF. V gene TRBV5-1 combines with J gene TRBJ2-5; 7 bases fit TRBD1. Germline lookup yields CDR1 SGHRS and CDR2 YFSETQ. V gave up 1 base and J gave up 5 bases; unmatched junction bases: 14. The CDR3 extends over 17 amino acids.

This chain connects TRBV7-2 to TRBJ2-1, with 7 bases fitting TRBD2. The CDR3 covers 15 residues. The germline gives CDR1 SGHTA, CDR2 FQGNSA. V dropped 6 bases and J dropped 5; count of bases not matched to a gene: 10. CDR3 nucleotides: TGTGCCAGCAGACCGACCCGGCTAGCGGACAATGAGCAGTTCTTC. Its translation is CASRPTRLADNEQFF.

The rearrangement joins TRBV5-1 to TRBJ1-1; weak D call: TRBD1 (6 bases). The CDR3 has 14 amino acids. Germline CDR1 and CDR2: SGHRS and YFSETQ. The ends were cut back, 3 bases at V and 7 bases at J, with 16 bases in the middle. CDR3: CASSSRGANHEAFF. The CDR3 bases are TGCGCCAGCAGCTCTCGGGGGGCAAATCATGAAGCTTTCTTT.